This T cell receptor beta chain was identified during a study of blood T cell repertoires in COVID-19. Assay used: immunoSEQ multiplex PCR; TCRdb lists only in-frame clones, some missing. The profile shows about 210,000 clones, approximately 86% of them singletons. Germline V gene data show CDR1 as MNHEY and CDR2 as SVGAGI. Trimming removed 5 bases from V and 6 bases from J, with 17 bases in between. The CDR3 covers 15 residues. This chain uses TRBV6-5 with TRBJ2-1; D unclear. The sample comprised peripheral blood. This receptor was identified in a young man with active or convalescent COVID-19. CDR3 residues: CASSPWAGPFNEQFF. CDR3 DNA: TGTGCCAGCAGTCCGTGGGCAGGCCCTTTCAATGAGCAGTTCTTC.